The 11 T cell receptor beta chains presented below share a single source sample, sequenced in a study of regulatory T cells in long-lasting Graves disease. Stated time point: persistent/refractory GD, antithyroid drugs over 5 years with positive TRAb. With RNA extracted from PBMCs as input, the TCR library was made. Arm-PCR with iRepertoire HTBI primers amplified the CDR3 regions for these TCR beta libraries. TCRdb reprocessed the multiplex PCR reads with MiXCR, giving one entry per CDR3 protein. The sample contains about 470,000 distinct CDR3 sequences, about 20% of which appear only once. The sample consisted of peripheral blood mononuclear cells (PBMCs), taken when the disease was refractory, from a patient treated with antithyroid drugs. The source is a female donor with Graves disease.

This clonotype was recorded at least ten times. The CDR3 protein is CSVERQGFSEAFF. CDR3 nucleotide sequence: TGCAGCGTTGAGCGACAGGGGTTTTCTGAAGCTTTCTTT. V usage is TRBV29-1 and J usage is TRBJ1-1, with TRBD1 identical over 8 bases. Trimming removed 3 bases from V and 6 bases from J; junction bases left unmatched: 6. This CDR3 has 13 amino acids. Germline CDR1 reads SQVTM; CDR2 reads ANQGSEA.

This clonotype was counted only a few times. The chain recombines TRBV28 with TRBJ1-1; possibly TRBD1 for D (6 bases). The germline V and J ends were trimmed by 2 bases and 0 bases, with 13 bases remaining between them. Germline V gives CDR1 MDHEN, CDR2 SYDVKM. This CDR3 spans 16 amino acids. The CDR3 DNA follows: TGTGCCAGCAGTTTAGGTACAGGGAACCTGAACACTGAAGCTTTCTTT. As protein: CASSLGTGNLNTEAFF. Drawing the rest from reference TRBV28 and TRBJ1-1, the complete variable domain is DVKVTQSSRYLVKRTGEKVFLECVQDMDHENMFWYRQDPGLGLRLIYFSYDVKMKEKGDIPEGYSVSREKKERFSLILESASTNQTSMYLCASSLGTGNLNTEAFFGQGTRLTVV.

The CDR3 sequence is CASSVNLAVNTEAFF. The CDR3 DNA sequence: TGTGCCAGCAGTGTTAATCTAGCGGTGAACACTGAAGCTTTCTTT. This rearrangement joins TRBV6-1 to TRBJ1-1; D gene uncertain. This CDR3 contains 15 residues. Germline values: CDR1 MNHNS, CDR2 SASEGT. Trimming removed 4 bases from V and 0 bases from J, with 12 bases in between.

This clonotype has a count of ten or more. V is TRBV28 and J is TRBJ2-5; no firm D call. Germline assignment: CDR1 MDHEN and CDR2 SYDVKM. The CDR3 loop spans 14 amino acids. Trimming removed 5 bases from V and 2 bases from J, with 12 bases in between. The chain's CDR3 is CASSPPQSQETQYF. As DNA, the CDR3 is TGTGCCAGCAGTCCTCCGCAAAGTCAAGAGACCCAGTACTTC.

Details on this clonotype: A read error is possible here, since a much larger clone lies one base away. Here the CDR3 reads CASSYAGPLHEQCF. In DNA, the CDR3 is TGTGCCAGCAGTTACGCGGGGCCCCTCCACGAGCAGTGCTTC. The gene calls are TRBV6-9 and TRBJ2-7, with D perhaps TRBD2 (6 bases). Germline values: CDR1 MNHGY, CDR2 SVAAGI. The CDR3 has 14 residues.

Note on this clonotype: It may be a read error: a sequence one base away is much more abundant. J is TRBJ2-7 and V is TRBV7-9; 8 bases are shared with TRBD2. CDR3 length equals 16 residues. Looked up from germline, CDR1 is SEHNR and CDR2 is FQNEAQ (reference sequence). The CDR3 here is CASSSSAGDVSYEQCF. CDR3 nucleotides: TGTGCCAGCAGCTCCTCAGCGGGAGACGTCTCCTACGAGCAGTGCTTC.

This chain connects TRBV6-1 to TRBJ1-1; no firm D call. V was clipped by 6 bases and J by 4 bases, with 12 bases between them. This CDR3 is 13 amino acids long. Germline V gene sequence: CDR1 MNHNS, CDR2 SASEGT. As DNA, the CDR3 is TGTGCCAGCAGCCGTAGACTAGGCACTGAAGCTTTCTTT. This encodes CASSRRLGTEAFF.

This clonotype has just a few counts. The V call is TRBV5-1, the J call TRBJ1-1, with 9 nucleotides matching TRBD1. The CDR3 covers 14 residues. Germline lookup yields CDR1 SGHRS and CDR2 YFSETQ. Losses at the gene ends were 3 bases for V and 3 bases for J; bases not matched to a gene: 3. CDR3 loop: CASSSGQGDTEAFF. CDR3 sequence (DNA): TGCGCCAGCAGCTCGGGACAGGGTGACACTGAAGCTTTCTTT.

This clonotype was counted a few times. The chain uses TRBV6-2 or TRBV6-3 and TRBJ2-7; a possible D gene is TRBD2 (6 bases). The CDR3 loop spans 14 amino acids. Trimming cost V 3 bases and J 6 bases, with 15 bases left between them. Germline V gene sequence: CDR1 MNHEY, CDR2 SVGEGT. CDR3 residues: CASSYSGSGREQYF. The CDR3 coding sequence is TGTGCCAGCAGTTATTCCGGGAGTGGTCGCGAGCAGTACTTC.

This clonotype was picked up a small number of times. The junction does not match germline at one end; this may be a read error. The rearrangement uses TRBV30 and TRBJ1-3, with D possibly matching TRBD1 (5 bases). There are 11 residues in the CDR3. CDR1 is GTSNPN and CDR2 is SVGIG in the germline V gene (reference sequence). The CDR3 nucleotides are TGTGCCGCCGGCCGGGGGAGAGGAATATCTTTT. It translates to CAAGRGRGISF.

For this clonotype: Mismatch with germline at one junction end may stem from a read error. The rearrangement uses TRBV5-1 and TRBJ1-3, with no clear D. The CDR3 is 14 residues long. The germline V gene encodes CDR1 SGHRS and CDR2 YFSETQ. The DNA of the CDR3 is TGTGCCAGCAGCTTAGCCAGCTCTGGAAACACCATATATTTT. This translates into CASSLASSGNTIYF.